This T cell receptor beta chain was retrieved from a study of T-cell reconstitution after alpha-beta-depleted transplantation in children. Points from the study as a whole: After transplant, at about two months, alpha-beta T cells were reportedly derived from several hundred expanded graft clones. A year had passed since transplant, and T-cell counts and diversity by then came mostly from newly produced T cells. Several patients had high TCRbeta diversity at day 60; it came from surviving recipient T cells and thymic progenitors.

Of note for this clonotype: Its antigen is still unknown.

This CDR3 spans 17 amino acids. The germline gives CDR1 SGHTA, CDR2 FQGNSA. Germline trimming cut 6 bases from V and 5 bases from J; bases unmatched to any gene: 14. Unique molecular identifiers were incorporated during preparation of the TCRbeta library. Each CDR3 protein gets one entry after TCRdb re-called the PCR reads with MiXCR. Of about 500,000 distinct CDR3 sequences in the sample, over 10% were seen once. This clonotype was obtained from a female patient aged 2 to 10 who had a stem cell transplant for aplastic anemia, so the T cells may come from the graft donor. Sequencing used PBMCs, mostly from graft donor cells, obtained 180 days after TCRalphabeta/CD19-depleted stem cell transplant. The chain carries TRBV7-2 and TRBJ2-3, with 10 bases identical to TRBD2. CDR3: CASRPQREGHGKDTQYF. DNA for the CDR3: TGTGCCAGCAGACCGCAGCGGGAGGGCCATGGAAAAGATACGCAGTATTTT.